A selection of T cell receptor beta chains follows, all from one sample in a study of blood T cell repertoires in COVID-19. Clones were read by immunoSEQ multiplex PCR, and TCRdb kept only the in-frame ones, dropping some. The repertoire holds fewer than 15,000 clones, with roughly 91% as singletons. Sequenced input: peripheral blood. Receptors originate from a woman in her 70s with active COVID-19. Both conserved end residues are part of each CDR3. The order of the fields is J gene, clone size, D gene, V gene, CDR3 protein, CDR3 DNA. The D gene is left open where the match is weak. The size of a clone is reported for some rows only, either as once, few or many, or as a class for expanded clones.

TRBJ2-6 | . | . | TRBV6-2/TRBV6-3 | CASSRHSGANVLTF | TGTGCCAGCAGTCGACATTCCGGGGCCAACGTCCTGACTTTC
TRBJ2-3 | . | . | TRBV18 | CASSPQRGGGSTDTQYF | TGTGCCAGCTCACCCCAAAGGGGAGGGGGTAGCACAGATACGCAGTATTTT
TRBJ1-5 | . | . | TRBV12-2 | CASRPGGARSNQPQHF | TGTGCAAGTCGCCCGGGGGGGGCACGTAGCAATCAGCCCCAGCATTTT
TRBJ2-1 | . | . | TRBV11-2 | CASSFNIDSYNEQFF | TGTGCCAGCAGCTTTAACATTGATTCCTACAATGAGCAGTTCTTC
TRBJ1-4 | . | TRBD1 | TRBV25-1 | CASSTGQYNEKLFF | TGTGCCAGCTCGACGGGACAGTATAATGAAAAACTGTTTTTT
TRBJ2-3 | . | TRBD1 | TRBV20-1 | CSASSGQGTDTQYF | TGCAGTGCTAGTTCGGGACAGGGAACAGATACGCAGTATTTT
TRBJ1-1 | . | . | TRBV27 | CASSSGAILNTEAFF | TGTGCCAGCAGTTCAGGTGCTATCTTGAACACTGAAGCTTTCTTT
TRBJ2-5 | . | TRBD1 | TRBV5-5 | CASSSMTGLETQYF | TGTGCCAGCAGCTCAATGACAGGGCTAGAGACCCAGTACTTC
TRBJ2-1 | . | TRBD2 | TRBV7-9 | CASRLATYNSGRAYNEQFF | TGTGCCAGCAGATTAGCGACTTACAATAGCGGGAGAGCCTACAATGAGCAGTTCTTC
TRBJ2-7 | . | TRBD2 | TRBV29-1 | CSSLAGGGNEQYF | TGCAGCTCCTTAGCGGGAGGGGGGAACGAGCAGTACTTC
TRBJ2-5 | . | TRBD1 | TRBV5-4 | CASSTPGQGFQETQYF | TGTGCCAGCAGCACGCCGGGACAGGGGTTCCAAGAGACCCAGTACTTC
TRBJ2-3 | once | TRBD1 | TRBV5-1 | CASSSWDRAGTDTQYF | TGCGCCAGCAGCTCCTGGGACAGGGCCGGCACAGATACGCAGTATTTT
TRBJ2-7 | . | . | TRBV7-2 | CASSPLGFSYEQYF | TGTGCCAGCAGCCCCCTAGGATTCTCCTACGAGCAGTACTTC
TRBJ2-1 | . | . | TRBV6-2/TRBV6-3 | CASSYAGLVLGNEQFF | TGTGCCAGCAGTTACGCGGGATTGGTCTTGGGCAATGAGCAGTTCTTC
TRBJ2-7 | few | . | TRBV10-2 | CASSGSLATNSYEQYF | TGCGCCAGCAGTGGATCTCTAGCGACTAACTCCTACGAGCAGTACTTC
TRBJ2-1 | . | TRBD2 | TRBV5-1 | CASTGTSFIEQFF | TGCGCCAGCACCGGGACTAGCTTTATTGAGCAGTTCTTC
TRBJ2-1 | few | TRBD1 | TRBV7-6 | CASSFGTGEYNEQFF | TGTGCCAGCAGCTTCGGGACAGGGGAGTACAATGAGCAGTTCTTC
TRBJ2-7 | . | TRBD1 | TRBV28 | CASSRFGQGLAGYEQYF | TGTGCCAGCAGCCGCTTTGGACAGGGGCTGGCGGGCTACGAGCAGTACTTC
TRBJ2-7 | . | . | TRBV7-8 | CASSLRETSNEQYF | TGTGCCAGCAGCTTACGGGAAACCAGCAACGAGCAGTACTTC
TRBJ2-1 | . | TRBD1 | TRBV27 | CASTLAGTGSYNEQFF | TGTGCCAGCACCCTTGCTGGGACAGGGTCATACAATGAGCAGTTCTTC
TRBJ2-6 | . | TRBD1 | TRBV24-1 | CATSDSSGQGAYRANVLTF | TGTGCCACCAGTGATTCGTCGGGACAGGGGGCGTATAGGGCCAACGTCCTGACTTTC
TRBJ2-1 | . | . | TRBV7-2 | CASGRLGLGDNEQFF | TGTGCCAGCGGAAGACTGGGACTCGGAGACAATGAGCAGTTCTTC
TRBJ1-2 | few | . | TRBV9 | CASSGGTGTDYGYTF | TGTGCCAGCAGTGGAGGGACGGGTACCGACTATGGCTACACCTTC
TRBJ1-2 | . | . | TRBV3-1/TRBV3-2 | CASSQGFQGYGYTF | TGTGCCAGCAGCCAAGGTTTCCAGGGGTATGGCTACACCTTC
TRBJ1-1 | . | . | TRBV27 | CASSLGTPRGTEAFF | TGTGCCAGCAGTTTAGGGACCCCCAGGGGCACTGAAGCTTTCTTT
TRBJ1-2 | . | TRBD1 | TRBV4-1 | CASSQTGTVRDGYTF | TGCGCCAGCAGCCAAACCGGGACAGTGAGAGATGGCTACACCTTC
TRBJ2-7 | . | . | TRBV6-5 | CASSYSPGMRYEQYF | TGTGCCAGCAGTTACTCGCCAGGGATGAGGTACGAGCAGTACTTC
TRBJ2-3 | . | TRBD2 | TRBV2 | CASSERLAGTTDTQYF | TGTGCCAGCAGTGAACGACTAGCGGGCACCACAGATACGCAGTATTTT
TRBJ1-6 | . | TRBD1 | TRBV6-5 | CASRWDSRYNSPLHF | TGTGCCAGCAGGTGGGACAGTCGCTATAATTCACCCCTCCACTTT
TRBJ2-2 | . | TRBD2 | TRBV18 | CASSPGREITGELFF | TGTGCCAGCTCACCAGGGCGGGAGATAACCGGGGAGCTGTTTTTT
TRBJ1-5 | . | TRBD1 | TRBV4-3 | CASSPTGGTQPQHF | TGCGCCAGCAGCCCAACAGGGGGTACTCAGCCCCAGCATTTT
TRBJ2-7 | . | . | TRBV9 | CASSVEGVGVHEQYF | TGTGCCAGCAGCGTAGAGGGGGTCGGGGTCCACGAGCAGTACTTC
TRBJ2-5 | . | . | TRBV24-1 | CATRDGKETQYF | TGTGCCACCAGAGACGGGAAGGAGACCCAGTACTTC
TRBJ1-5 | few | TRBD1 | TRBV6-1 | CASSELQGGIGNQPQHF | TGTGCCAGCAGTGAATTACAGGGGGGCATCGGCAATCAGCCCCAGCATTTT
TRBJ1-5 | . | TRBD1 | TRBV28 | CASSLNRGLNQPQHF | TGTGCCAGCAGTTTAAACAGGGGACTCAATCAGCCCCAGCATTTT
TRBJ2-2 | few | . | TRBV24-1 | CATSDPGRDTGELFF | TGTGCCACCAGTGATCCCGGTCGGGACACCGGGGAGCTGTTTTTT
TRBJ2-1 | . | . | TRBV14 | CASSQTGFYNEQFF | TGTGCCAGCAGCCAAACAGGGTTCTACAATGAGCAGTTCTTC
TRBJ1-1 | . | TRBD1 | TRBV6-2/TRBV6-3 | CASSSHRDRQNTEAFF | TGTGCCAGCAGTTCACACCGGGACAGGCAGAACACTGAAGCTTTCTTT
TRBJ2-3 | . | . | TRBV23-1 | CASSQSGERRTDTQYF | TGCGCCAGCAGTCAATCAGGGGAAAGGAGAACAGATACGCAGTATTTT
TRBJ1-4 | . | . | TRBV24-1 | CATSDITGPGEKLFF | TGTGCCACCAGTGATATCACAGGGCCGGGTGAAAAACTGTTTTTT
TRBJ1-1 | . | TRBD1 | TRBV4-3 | CASSQTPGTGVHTEAFF | TGCGCCAGCAGCCAAACACCCGGGACAGGGGTTCACACTGAAGCTTTCTTT
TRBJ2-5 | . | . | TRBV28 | CASSLPSRVSQETQYF | TGTGCCAGCAGTTTACCCTCCCGGGTTTCCCAAGAGACCCAGTACTTC
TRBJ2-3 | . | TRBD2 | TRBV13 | CASSKTSTTRTDTQYF | TGTGCCAGCAGCAAGACTAGCACTACGCGCACAGATACGCAGTATTTT